Presented here are 21 T cell receptor beta chains from one specimen sequenced in a study of control samples from healthy donors and cancer patients. Produced via immunoSEQ multiplex PCR; TCRdb's table is partial and in-frame only. The repertoire holds 100,000 to 150,000 clones, with more than 70% as singletons. What was sequenced was blood. The receptors originated from a man between 60 and 75 years old in good health.

This clone showed up just a few times. The CDR3 region is CASSQGTQPQHF. The CDR3 nucleotides read TGTGCCAGCAGTCAGGGTACACAGCCCCAGCATTTT. The rearrangement joins TRBV12-3 or TRBV12-4 to TRBJ1-5; possible D gene TRBD1, 5 bases. Trimming pared 5 bases from V and 7 bases from J, leaving 9 bases between. This CDR3 has 12 amino acids.

This chain links TRBV25-1 with TRBJ1-3, with D possibly TRBD1 on 5 matching bases. V was shortened by 2 bases and J by 2 bases, with 7 bases between the two germline ends. The CDR3 contains 14 residues. The germline CDR1 and CDR2 sequences are MGHDK and SYGVNS. The DNA of the CDR3 is TGTGCCAGCAGTGAAAAGGGGCCTGGAAACACCATATATTTT. Its protein is CASSEKGPGNTIYF. Together with reference TRBV25-1 and TRBJ1-3, the CDR3 gives the full variable domain: EADIYQTPRYLVIGTGKKITLECSQTMGHDKMYWYQQDPGMELHLIHYSYGVNSTEKGDLSSESTVSRIRTEHFPLTLESARPSHTSQYLCASSEKGPGNTIYFGEGSWLTVV.

CDR3 region: CASSLTFATDGYTF. In DNA form, the CDR3 reads TGTGCCAGCAGTTTAACGTTTGCGACAGATGGCTACACCTTC. The J gene is TRBJ1-2, the V gene TRBV28; maybe TRBD1 (5 bases). The CDR3 totals 14 residues. Germline CDR1 reads MDHEN; CDR2 reads SYDVKM. Trimming removed 2 bases from V and 6 bases from J, with 13 bases in between.

The rearrangement uses TRBV9 and TRBJ1-2; D might be TRBD1 (5 bases). CDR3 length: 13 amino acids. Trimming took off 3 bases at V and 8 bases at J, with 14 bases between the two ends. In germline, CDR1 is SGDLS, CDR2 YYNGEE. CDR3 sequence (DNA): TGTGCCAGCAGCGGCGGAGGGGAGGAGGGCTACACCTTC. It is translated as CASSGGGEEGYTF.

This rearrangement joins TRBV5-6 to TRBJ1-2, with 9 positions matching TRBD1. J was trimmed by 2 bases and V by 3 bases; bases with no gene match: 8. CDR3 length equals 16 residues. Germline CDR1 and CDR2: SGHDT and YYEEEE. Here the CDR3 DNA reads TGTGCCAGCAGCTCACAACAGGGGGCGTTGAACTATGGCTACACCTTC. Translating it yields CASSSQQGALNYGYTF.

Comment on this clone: At the DNA level, this CDR3 is encoded by other sequences in the same sample as well. The J gene is TRBJ1-3, the V gene TRBV19; D is unresolved. CDR3 length: 12 residues. Per germline, CDR1 LNHDA and CDR2 SQIVND (reference sequence). The V gene lost 4 bases and the J gene lost 8 bases, with 9 bases spanning the gap. The CDR3 DNA reads TGTGCCAGTAGTACCTACAGTTACACCATATATTTT. Its translation is CASSTYSYTIYF. Drawing the rest from reference TRBV19 and TRBJ1-3, the complete variable domain is DGGITQSPKYLFRKEGQNVTLSCEQNLNHDAMYWYRQDPGQGLRLIYYSQIVNDFQKGDIAEGYSVSREKKESFPLTVTSAQKNPTAFYLCASSTYSYTIYFGEGSWLTVV.

This clone was seen just once. The chain links TRBV2 to TRBJ1-3; D is undetermined. The CDR3 has 13 residues. Trimming removed 5 bases from V and 2 bases from J, with 7 bases in between. CDR1 and CDR2 (germline): SNHLY, FYNNEI. CDR3 protein: CASSLEAGNTIYF. The CDR3 DNA reads as TGTGCCAGCAGTCTTGAGGCTGGAAACACCATATATTTT.

The chain links TRBV27 to TRBJ2-3; no reliable D call. The CDR3 sequence is 14 residues long. Germline lookup yields CDR1 MNHEY and CDR2 SMNVEV (reference sequence). V was shortened by 4 bases and J by 1 base, with 9 bases between the two germline ends. The CDR3 is CASSWYGGTDTQYF. The CDR3 coding sequence is TGTGCCAGCAGTTGGTACGGAGGCACAGATACGCAGTATTTT.

In its sample, this clone was seen once. The rearrangement uses TRBV19 and TRBJ1-1, with TRBD1 matching 10 bases. The CDR3 spans 18 residues. Germline V gene data show CDR1 as LNHDA and CDR2 as SQIVND (reference sequence). Trimming took 5 bases from V and 0 from J; bases not matched to a gene: 12. The CDR3 reads CASSPLYPGTGVNTEAFF. The CDR3 DNA sequence: TGTGCCAGTAGTCCCTTATACCCCGGGACAGGGGTGAACACTGAAGCTTTCTTT.

The rearrangement links TRBV19 to TRBJ1-3; a weak D match, TRBD1 (5 bases). V lost 3 bases and J 2 bases, leaving 14 bases between the germline ends. There are 16 residues in the CDR3. Germline lookup yields CDR1 LNHDA and CDR2 SQIVND (reference sequence). CDR3 region: CASSIPGAPAGNTIYF. DNA for the CDR3: TGTGCCAGTAGTATCCCCGGGGCCCCAGCTGGAAACACCATATATTTT.

V usage is TRBV19 and J usage is TRBJ2-5; 14 nucleotides match TRBD2. This CDR3 has 17 amino acids. Germline V gene sequence: CDR1 LNHDA, CDR2 SQIVND (reference sequence). J was trimmed by 2 bases and V by 5 bases; bases with no gene match: 7. The CDR3, as DNA: TGTGCCAGTAGTCCAGGACTAGCGGGGGGAATGCAAGAGACCCAGTACTTC. This encodes CASSPGLAGGMQETQYF.

Concerning this clone: Other DNA variants within this sample encode the same CDR3. This chain links TRBV27 with TRBJ1-4; D is unclear. The V and J ends lost 5 bases and 8 bases respectively, with 12 bases between them. From germline, CDR1 is MNHEY and CDR2 SMNVEV (reference sequence). This CDR3 has 13 residues. CDR3 amino acids: CASSRLSGEKLFF. CDR3 bases: TGTGCCAGCAGTCGTCTGAGTGGCGAAAAACTGTTTTTT. The variable domain in full, with the rest retrieved from reference TRBV27 and TRBJ1-4, is EAQVTQNPRYLITVTGKKLTVTCSQNMNHEYMSWYRQDPGLGLRQIYYSMNVEVTDKGDVPEGYKVSRKEKRNFPLILESPSPNQTSLYFCASSRLSGEKLFFGSGTQLSVL.

V is TRBV4-1 and J is TRBJ1-2, with a weak D call TRBD1 (6 bases). This CDR3 region has 16 residues. The germline CDR1 and CDR2 sequences are MGHRA and YSYEKL. Trimming removed 1 base from V and 4 bases from J, with 16 bases in between. The CDR3 DNA is TGCGCCAGCAGCCAAGTAGGGACATCCGTCGGCTATGGCTACACCTTC. Encoded protein: CASSQVGTSVGYGYTF.

This chain links TRBV7-9 with TRBJ2-1; D remains ambiguous. Trimming removed 4 bases from V and 4 bases from J, with 8 bases in between. The CDR3 runs 13 residues. CDR1 and CDR2 from the germline V gene are SEHNR and FQNEAQ (reference sequence). The CDR3 region is CASSSLSYNEQFF. In DNA form, the CDR3 reads TGTGCCAGCAGCTCTCTCAGTTACAATGAGCAGTTCTTC.

The V and J genes are TRBV9 and TRBJ2-5, with D possibly being TRBD2 (5 bases). The CDR3 totals 14 residues. The germline V and J ends were trimmed by 3 bases and 7 bases, with 16 bases remaining between them. CDR1 SGDLS and CDR2 YYNGEE come from the germline V gene. DNA for the CDR3: TGTGCCAGCAGCGCGCCCGGCGTCCGGGGGACCCAGTACTTC. Translated, it gives CASSAPGVRGTQYF.

V gene TRBV18 combines with J gene TRBJ1-1; D not resolved. This CDR3 is 12 amino acids long. V lost 3 bases to trimming and J lost 1 base, with 3 bases between them. Germline V gene lookup returns CDR1 KGHSH and CDR2 LQKENI. The DNA of the CDR3 is TGTGCCAGCTCACCGCCGAACACTGAAGCTTTCTTT. Its protein is CASSPPNTEAFF.

This chain joins TRBV3-1 (or the pseudogene TRBV3-2) and TRBJ2-5, with 8 bases matching TRBD2. Germline CDR1 and CDR2: LGHDT and YNNKEL (reference sequence). This CDR3 has 12 amino acids. Trimming removed 4 bases from V and 5 bases from J; junction bases left unmatched: 0. Here the CDR3 reads CASSLAGETQYF. The DNA of the CDR3 is TGTGCCAGCAGCCTAGCGGGGGAGACCCAGTACTTC.

Here the CDR3 DNA reads TGTGCCAGCAGTTTGGGACAGCTTAACTATGGCTACACCTTC. This codes for CASSLGQLNYGYTF. The rearrangement links TRBV28 to TRBJ1-2, with 7 positions matching TRBD1. Germline V gene sequence: CDR1 MDHEN, CDR2 SYDVKM. Trimming took 3 bases from V and 1 from J; bases not matched to a gene: 2. The CDR3 length is 14 residues.

Notes on this clone: The sample contains more than one DNA sequence encoding this CDR3. CDR3 nucleotides: TGTGCCAGTAGTGAAGGACGGTCGGTGGAGCAGTACTTC. This gives the protein CASSEGRSVEQYF. The rearrangement links TRBV19 to TRBJ2-7; the D is unclear. This CDR3 region has 13 residues. V lost 5 bases, J lost 7 bases, and 15 bases lay in between. Germline lookup yields CDR1 LNHDA and CDR2 SQIVND (reference sequence).

The chain uses TRBV27 and TRBJ2-6; no clear D. V lost 4 bases, J lost 0 bases, and 7 bases lay in between. This CDR3 has 15 amino acids. Germline lookup yields CDR1 MNHEY and CDR2 SMNVEV (reference sequence). CDR3 loop: CASSSRNSGANVLTF. CDR3 coding DNA: TGTGCCAGCAGTTCGAGGAACTCTGGGGCCAACGTCCTGACTTTC.

J is TRBJ1-2 and V is TRBV4-2; 8 positions match TRBD1. The CDR3 is 15 amino acids. The V segment lost 2 bases and the J segment 6 bases; nucleotides outside the gene matches: 8. In germline, CDR1 is LGHNA, CDR2 YNFKEQ. CDR3 amino acids: CASSQPGQVWNGYTF. As DNA, the CDR3 is TGTGCCAGCAGCCAACCGGGACAGGTCTGGAATGGCTACACCTTC.